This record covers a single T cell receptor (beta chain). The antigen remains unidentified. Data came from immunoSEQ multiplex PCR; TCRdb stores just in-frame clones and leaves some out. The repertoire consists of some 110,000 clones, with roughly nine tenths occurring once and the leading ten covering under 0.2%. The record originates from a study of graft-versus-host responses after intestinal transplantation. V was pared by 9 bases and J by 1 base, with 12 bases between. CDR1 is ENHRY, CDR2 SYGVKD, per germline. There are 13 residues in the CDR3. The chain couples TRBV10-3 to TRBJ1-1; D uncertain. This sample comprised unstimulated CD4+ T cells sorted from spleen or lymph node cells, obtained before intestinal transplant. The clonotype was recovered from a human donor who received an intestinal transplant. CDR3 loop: CAMQATANTEAFF. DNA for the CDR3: TGTGCCATGCAGGCTACAGCGAACACTGAAGCTTTCTTT.